The present T cell receptor (beta chain) was sequenced within a study of blood T cell repertoires in COVID-19. Across the whole study: Nucleic acid was either cDNA or gDNA, and it came from T cells, B-cell-depleted T cells, or PBMCs.

CDR3 length: 12 amino acids. Per germline, CDR1 SGHDT and CDR2 YYEEEE. Trimming removed 4 bases at V and 0 bases at J, with 4 bases between. In the authors' methods: By means of reference gene primer amplification, nucleated cell counts were estimated. The method was immunoSEQ multiplex PCR; TCRdb's version includes in-frame clones alone and lacks a portion of them. The DNA was the basis for D and trimming; V, J and clone size are from that table. The top ten clones hold approximately 17% of a sample with 19,000 or so clones, 75% to 90% of them seen once. The rearrangement uses TRBV5-6 and TRBJ1-2; D is ambiguous. This TCR was sampled from an older man with active COVID-19. The specimen was peripheral blood. Here the CDR3 DNA reads TGTGCCAGCAGCCCAGCTAACTATGGCTACACCTTC. It is translated as CASSPANYGYTF.